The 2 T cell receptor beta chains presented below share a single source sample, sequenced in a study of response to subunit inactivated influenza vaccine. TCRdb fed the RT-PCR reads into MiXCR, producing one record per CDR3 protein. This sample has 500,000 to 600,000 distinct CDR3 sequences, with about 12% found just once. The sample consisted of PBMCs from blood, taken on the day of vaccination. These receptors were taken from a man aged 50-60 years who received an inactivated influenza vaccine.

The CDR3: CASSPLGALQETQYF. The DNA of the CDR3 is TGTGCCAGCAGCCCACTCGGGGCCCTCCAAGAGACCCAGTACTTC. V and J are TRBV5-8 and TRBJ2-5; D is possibly TRBD1 or TRBD2 (5 bases each). V gave up 4 bases and J gave up 1 base, with 14 bases separating them. CDR1 is SGHTS and CDR2 is YDEGEE in the germline V gene. The CDR3 is made up of 15 amino acids.

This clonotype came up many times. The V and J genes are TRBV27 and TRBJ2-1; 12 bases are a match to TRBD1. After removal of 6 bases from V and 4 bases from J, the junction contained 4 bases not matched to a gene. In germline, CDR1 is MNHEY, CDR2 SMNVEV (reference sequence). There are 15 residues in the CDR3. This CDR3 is CASRRDRGQYNEQFF. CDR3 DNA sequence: TGTGCCAGCAGACGGGACAGGGGGCAGTACAATGAGCAGTTCTTC.